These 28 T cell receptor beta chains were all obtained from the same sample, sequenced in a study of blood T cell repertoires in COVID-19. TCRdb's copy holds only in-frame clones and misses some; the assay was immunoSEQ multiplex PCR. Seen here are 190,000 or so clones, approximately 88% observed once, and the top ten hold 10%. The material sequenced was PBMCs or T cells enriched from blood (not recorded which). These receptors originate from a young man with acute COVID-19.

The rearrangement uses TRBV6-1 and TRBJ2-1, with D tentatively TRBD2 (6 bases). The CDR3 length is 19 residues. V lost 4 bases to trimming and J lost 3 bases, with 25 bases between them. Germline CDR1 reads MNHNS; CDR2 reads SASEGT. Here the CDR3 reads CASSARARPAGKYYNEQFF. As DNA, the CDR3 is TGTGCCAGCAGTGCCCGAGCACGGCCGGCGGGGAAATACTACAATGAGCAGTTCTTC.

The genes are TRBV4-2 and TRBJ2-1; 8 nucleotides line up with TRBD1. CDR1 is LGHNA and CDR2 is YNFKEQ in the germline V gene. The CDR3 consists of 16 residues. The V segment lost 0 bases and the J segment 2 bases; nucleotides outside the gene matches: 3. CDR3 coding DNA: TGTGCCAGCAGCCAAGAAGAGACAGGGGCCTACAATGAGCAGTTCTTC. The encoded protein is CASSQEETGAYNEQFF.

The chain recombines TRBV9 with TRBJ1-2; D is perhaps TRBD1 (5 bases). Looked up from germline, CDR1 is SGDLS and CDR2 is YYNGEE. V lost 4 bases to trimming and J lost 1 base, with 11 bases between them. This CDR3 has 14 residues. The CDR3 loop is CASSLQTDNYGYTF. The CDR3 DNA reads TGTGCCAGCAGCTTACAGACAGATAACTATGGCTACACCTTC.

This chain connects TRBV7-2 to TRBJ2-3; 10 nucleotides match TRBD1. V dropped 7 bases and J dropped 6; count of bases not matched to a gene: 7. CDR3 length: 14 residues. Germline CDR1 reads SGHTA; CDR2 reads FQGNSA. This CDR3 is CASIRDRGEDTQYF. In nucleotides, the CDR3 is TGTGCCAGCATCAGGGACAGGGGCGAGGATACGCAGTATTTT. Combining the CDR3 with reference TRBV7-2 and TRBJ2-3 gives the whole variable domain GAGVSQSPSNKVTEKGKDVELRCDPISGHTALYWYRQSLGQGLEFLIYFQGNSAPDKSGLPSDRFSAERTGGSVSTLTIQRTQQEDSAVYLCASIRDRGEDTQYFGPGTRLTVL.

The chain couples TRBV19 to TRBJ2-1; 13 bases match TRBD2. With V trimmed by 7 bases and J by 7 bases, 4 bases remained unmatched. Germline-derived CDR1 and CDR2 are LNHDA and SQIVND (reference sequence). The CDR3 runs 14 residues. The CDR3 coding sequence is TGTGCCAGTAAGGGACTAGCGGGACTAAATGAGCAGTTCTTC. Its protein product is CASKGLAGLNEQFF.

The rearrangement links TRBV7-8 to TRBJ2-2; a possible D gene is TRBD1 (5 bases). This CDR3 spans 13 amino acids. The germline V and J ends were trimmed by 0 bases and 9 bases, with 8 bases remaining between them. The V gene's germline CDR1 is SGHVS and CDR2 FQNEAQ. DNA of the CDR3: TGTGCCAGCAGCTTAGCGGGGCGTCGGGAGCTGTTTTTT. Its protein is CASSLAGRRELFF.

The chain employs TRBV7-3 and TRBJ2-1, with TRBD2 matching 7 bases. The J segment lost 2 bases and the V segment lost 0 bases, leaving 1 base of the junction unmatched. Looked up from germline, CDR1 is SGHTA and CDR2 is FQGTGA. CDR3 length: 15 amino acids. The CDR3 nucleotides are TGTGCCAGCAGCTTAACTAGCGGGCCCTACAATGAGCAGTTCTTC. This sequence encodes CASSLTSGPYNEQFF.

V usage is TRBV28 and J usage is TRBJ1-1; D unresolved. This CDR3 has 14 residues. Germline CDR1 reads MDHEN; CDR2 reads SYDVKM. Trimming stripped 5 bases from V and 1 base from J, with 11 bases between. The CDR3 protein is CASSISQQNTEAFF. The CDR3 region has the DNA TGTGCCAGCAGTATCTCACAGCAGAACACTGAAGCTTTCTTT.

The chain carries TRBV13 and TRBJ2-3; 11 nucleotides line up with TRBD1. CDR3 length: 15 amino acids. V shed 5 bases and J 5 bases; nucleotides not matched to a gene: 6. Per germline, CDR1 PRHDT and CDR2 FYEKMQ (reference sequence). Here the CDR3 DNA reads TGTGCCAGCAGCCCAGGACAGGGGGCGATAGATACGCAGTATTTT. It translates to CASSPGQGAIDTQYF.

The CDR3 DNA reads as TGCAGTGCTAGACCCAGGGACGAGCAGTACTTC. Encoded protein: CSARPRDEQYF. V and J are TRBV20-1 and TRBJ2-7; D possibly corresponds to TRBD1 (5 bases). V was clipped by 2 bases and J by 5 bases, with 7 bases between them. Germline CDR1 and CDR2: DFQATT and SNEGSKA (reference sequence). The CDR3 runs 11 residues.

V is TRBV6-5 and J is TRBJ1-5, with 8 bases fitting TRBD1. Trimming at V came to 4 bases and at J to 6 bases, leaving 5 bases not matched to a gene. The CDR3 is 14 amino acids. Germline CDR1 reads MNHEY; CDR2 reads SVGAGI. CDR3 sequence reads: CASSLQGGGQPQHF. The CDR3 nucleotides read TGTGCCAGCAGTTTACAGGGGGGCGGTCAGCCCCAGCATTTT.

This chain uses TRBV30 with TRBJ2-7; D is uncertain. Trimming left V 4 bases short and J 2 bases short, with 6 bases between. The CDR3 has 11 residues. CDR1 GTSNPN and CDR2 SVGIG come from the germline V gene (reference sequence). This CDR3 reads CAWTTTYEQYF. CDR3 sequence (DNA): TGTGCCTGGACGACAACCTACGAGCAGTACTTC.

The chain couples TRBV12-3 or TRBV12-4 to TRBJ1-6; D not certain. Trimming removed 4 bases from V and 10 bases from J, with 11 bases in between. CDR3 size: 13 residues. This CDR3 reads CASSSRPGSPLHF. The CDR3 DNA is TGTGCCAGCAGTTCGCGACCGGGGTCACCCCTCCACTTT.

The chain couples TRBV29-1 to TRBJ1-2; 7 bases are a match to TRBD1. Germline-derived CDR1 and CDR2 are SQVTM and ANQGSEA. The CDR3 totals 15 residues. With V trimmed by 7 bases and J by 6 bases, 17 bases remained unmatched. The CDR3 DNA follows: TGCAGCGCCGCCAACACTGGACAGGTGGGAGATGGCTACACCTTC. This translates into CSAANTGQVGDGYTF.

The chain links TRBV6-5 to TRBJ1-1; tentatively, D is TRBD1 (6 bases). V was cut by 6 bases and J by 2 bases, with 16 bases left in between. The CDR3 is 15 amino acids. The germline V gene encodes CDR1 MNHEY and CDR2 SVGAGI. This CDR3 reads CASSRTASINTEAFF. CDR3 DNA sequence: TGTGCCAGCAGCAGGACAGCCTCTATAAACACTGAAGCTTTCTTT.

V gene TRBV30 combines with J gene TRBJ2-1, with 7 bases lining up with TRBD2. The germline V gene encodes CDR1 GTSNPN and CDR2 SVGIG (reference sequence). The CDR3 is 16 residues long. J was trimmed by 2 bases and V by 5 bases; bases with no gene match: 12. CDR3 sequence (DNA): TGTGCCTGGGGCGACCAAGGGAGGGTCCCCTACAATGAGCAGTTCTTC. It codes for CAWGDQGRVPYNEQFF.

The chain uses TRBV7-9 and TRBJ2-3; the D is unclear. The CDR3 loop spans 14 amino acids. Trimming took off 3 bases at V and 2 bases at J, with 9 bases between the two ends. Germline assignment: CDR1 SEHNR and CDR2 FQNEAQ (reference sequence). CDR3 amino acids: CASSLGSYTDTQYF. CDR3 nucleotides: TGTGCCAGCAGCTTGGGCTCGTACACAGATACGCAGTATTTT.

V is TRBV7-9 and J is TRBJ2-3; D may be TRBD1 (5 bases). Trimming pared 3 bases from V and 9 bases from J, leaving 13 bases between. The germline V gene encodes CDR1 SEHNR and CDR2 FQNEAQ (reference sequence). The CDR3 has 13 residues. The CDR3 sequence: CASSLDSKGTQYF. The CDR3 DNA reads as TGTGCCAGCAGCTTGGATTCGAAGGGGACGCAGTATTTT. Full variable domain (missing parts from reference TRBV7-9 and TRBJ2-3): DTGVSQNPRHKITKRGQNVTFRCDPISEHNRLYWYRQTLGQGPEFLTYFQNEAQLEKSRLLSDRFSAERPKGSFSTLEIQRTEQGDSAMYLCASSLDSKGTQYFGPGTRLTVL.

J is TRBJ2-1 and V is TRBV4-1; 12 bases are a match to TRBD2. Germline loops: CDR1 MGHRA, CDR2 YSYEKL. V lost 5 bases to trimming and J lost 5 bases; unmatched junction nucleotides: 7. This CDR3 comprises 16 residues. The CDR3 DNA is TGCGCCAGCAGCATTCTAGCGGGAGGGCCCCACAATGAGCAGTTCTTC. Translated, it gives CASSILAGGPHNEQFF.

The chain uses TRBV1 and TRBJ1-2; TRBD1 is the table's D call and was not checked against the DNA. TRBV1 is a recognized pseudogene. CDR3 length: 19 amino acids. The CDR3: CTSSQTGTGARWGDYGYTF. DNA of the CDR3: TGCACCAGCAGCCAAACCGGGACAGGGGCCCGATGGGGGGACTATGGCTACACCTTC.

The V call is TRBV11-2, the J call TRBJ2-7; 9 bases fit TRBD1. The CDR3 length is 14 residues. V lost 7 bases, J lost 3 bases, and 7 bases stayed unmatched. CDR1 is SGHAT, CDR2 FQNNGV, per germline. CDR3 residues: CASTSPTGGYEQYF. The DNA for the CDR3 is TGTGCCAGCACCTCACCGACAGGGGGCTACGAGCAGTACTTC.

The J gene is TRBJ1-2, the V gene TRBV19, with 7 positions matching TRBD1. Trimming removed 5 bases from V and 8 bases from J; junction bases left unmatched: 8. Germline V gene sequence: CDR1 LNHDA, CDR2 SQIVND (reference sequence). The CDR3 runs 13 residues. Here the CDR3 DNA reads TGTGCCAGTAGTCCGGGACAGCCGTGGGGCTACACCTTC. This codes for CASSPGQPWGYTF.

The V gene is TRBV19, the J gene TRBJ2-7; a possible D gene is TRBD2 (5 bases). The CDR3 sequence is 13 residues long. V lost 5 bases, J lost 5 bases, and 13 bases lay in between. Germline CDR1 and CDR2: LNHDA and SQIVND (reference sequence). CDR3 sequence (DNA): TGTGCCAGTAGTCTCCAAATCGGGAACGAGCAGTACTTC. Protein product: CASSLQIGNEQYF.

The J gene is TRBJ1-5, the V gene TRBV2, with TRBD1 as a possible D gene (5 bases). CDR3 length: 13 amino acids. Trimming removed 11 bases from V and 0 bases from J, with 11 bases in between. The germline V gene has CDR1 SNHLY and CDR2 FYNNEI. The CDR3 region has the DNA TGTGCCTCGGCGGGGGATAGCAATCAGCCCCAGCATTTT. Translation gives CASAGDSNQPQHF.

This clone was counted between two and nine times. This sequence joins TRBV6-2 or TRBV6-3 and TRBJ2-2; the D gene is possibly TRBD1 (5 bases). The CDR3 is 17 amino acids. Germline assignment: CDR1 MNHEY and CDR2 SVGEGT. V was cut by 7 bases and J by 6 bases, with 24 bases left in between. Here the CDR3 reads CASTPYLNAGPAGELFF. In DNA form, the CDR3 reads TGTGCCAGCACCCCCTACCTGAATGCAGGGCCCGCCGGGGAGCTGTTTTTT.

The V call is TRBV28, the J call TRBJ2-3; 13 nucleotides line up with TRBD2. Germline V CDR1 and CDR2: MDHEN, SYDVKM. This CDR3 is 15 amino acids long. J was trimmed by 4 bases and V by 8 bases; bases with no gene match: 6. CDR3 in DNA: TGTGCCAGCCGACTAGCGGGAGGATTGGCAGATACGCAGTATTTT. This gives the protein CASRLAGGLADTQYF. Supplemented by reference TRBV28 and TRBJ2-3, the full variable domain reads DVKVTQSSRYLVKRTGEKVFLECVQDMDHENMFWYRQDPGLGLRLIYFSYDVKMKEKGDIPEGYSVSREKKERFSLILESASTNQTSMYLCASRLAGGLADTQYFGPGTRLTVL.

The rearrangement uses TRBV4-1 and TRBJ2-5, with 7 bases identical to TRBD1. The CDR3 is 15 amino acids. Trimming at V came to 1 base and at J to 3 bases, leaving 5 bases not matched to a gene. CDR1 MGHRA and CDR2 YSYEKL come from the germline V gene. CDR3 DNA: TGCGCCAGCAGCCAAGGAGACAGGGATGAAGAGACCCAGTACTTC. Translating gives CASSQGDRDEETQYF.

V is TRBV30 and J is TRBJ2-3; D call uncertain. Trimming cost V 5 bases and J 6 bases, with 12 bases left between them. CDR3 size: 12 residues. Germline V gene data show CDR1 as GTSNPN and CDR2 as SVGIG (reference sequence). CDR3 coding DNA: TGTGCCTGGTCAACATCTTCGGATACGCAGTATTTT. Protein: CAWSTSSDTQYF.